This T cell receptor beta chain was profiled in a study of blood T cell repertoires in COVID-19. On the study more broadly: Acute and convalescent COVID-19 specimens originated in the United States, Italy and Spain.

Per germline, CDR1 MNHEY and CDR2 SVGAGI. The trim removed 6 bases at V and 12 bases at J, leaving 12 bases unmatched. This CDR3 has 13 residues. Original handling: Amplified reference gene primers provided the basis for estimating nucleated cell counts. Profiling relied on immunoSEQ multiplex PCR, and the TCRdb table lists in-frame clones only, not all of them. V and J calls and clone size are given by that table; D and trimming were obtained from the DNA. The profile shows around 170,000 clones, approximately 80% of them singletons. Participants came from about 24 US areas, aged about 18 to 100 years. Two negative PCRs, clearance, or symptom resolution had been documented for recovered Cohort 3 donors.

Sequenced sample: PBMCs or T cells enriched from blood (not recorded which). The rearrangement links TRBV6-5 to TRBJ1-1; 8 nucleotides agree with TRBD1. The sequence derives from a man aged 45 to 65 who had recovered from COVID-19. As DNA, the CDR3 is TGTGCCAGCAGCCCCTCCCGGACAGGGTCGTCTTTCTTT. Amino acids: CASSPSRTGSSFF.